Listed below are T cell receptor beta chains from one sample, sequenced in a study of beta chain features in type 1 diabetes. Clones were sequenced by immunoSEQ multiplex PCR, and TCRdb holds only the in-frame ones, with some missing. This sample has about 740,000 clones, with around an eighth found just once. The sequencing input was naive CD4+ T cells from blood. These receptors were obtained from a man between 18 and 35 years old with type 1 diabetes. CDR3s include the opening cysteine and the closing phenylalanine or tryptophan. Fields, in order: CDR3 DNA, CDR3 protein, D gene, J gene, clone size, V gene. The D gene is left open where the match is weak. A row's size may be missing; if present it is once, few, many or a size class.

CDR3 DNA: TGTGCCAGCAGCGTAGTGCAGGGCGGGGGGACAGATACGCAGTATTTT
CDR3 protein: CASSVVQGGGTDTQYF
D gene: TRBD2
J gene: TRBJ2-3
clone size: few
V gene: TRBV9

CDR3 DNA: TGCAGTGCTAGCCGGGAGGCTGAAGCTTTCTTT
CDR3 protein: CSASREAEAFF
D gene: NA
J gene: TRBJ1-1
clone size: few
V gene: TRBV20-1

CDR3 DNA: TGTGCCAGCAGTTCCCTCTACGAGCAGTACTTC
CDR3 protein: CASSSLYEQYF
D gene: NA
J gene: TRBJ2-7
clone size: few
V gene: TRBV28

CDR3 DNA: TGTGCCAGCAGCCTTCAGTGGAGCTATGGAGGCTACACCTTC
CDR3 protein: CASSLQWSYGGYTF
D gene: NA
J gene: TRBJ1-2
clone size: few
V gene: TRBV21-1

CDR3 DNA: TGTGCCAGCAGCGTAGGCAGGGGGAGACCCATGAACACTGAAGCTTTCTTT
CDR3 protein: CASSVGRGRPMNTEAFF
D gene: TRBD1
J gene: TRBJ1-1
clone size: NA
V gene: TRBV9

CDR3 DNA: TGTGCCAGCAGTTCTCAGGCAGATACGCAGTATTTT
CDR3 protein: CASSSQADTQYF
D gene: NA
J gene: TRBJ2-3
clone size: NA
V gene: TRBV6-5

CDR3 DNA: TGTGCCAGCAGACATAGGGACTCTGGAAACACCATATATTTT
CDR3 protein: CASRHRDSGNTIYF
D gene: NA
J gene: TRBJ1-3
clone size: few
V gene: TRBV9

CDR3 DNA: TGTGCCAGCAGCCCCCTAGGGACAGGGATCGGTTTAGGCTACACCTTC
CDR3 protein: CASSPLGTGIGLGYTF
D gene: TRBD1
J gene: TRBJ1-2
clone size: few
V gene: TRBV5-4

CDR3 DNA: TGTGCCAGTAGTATTGGGACAGGGAGCTATGGCTACACCTTC
CDR3 protein: CASSIGTGSYGYTF
D gene: TRBD1
J gene: TRBJ1-2
clone size: NA
V gene: TRBV19

CDR3 DNA: TGCGCCAGCAGTCCGGGCGGGTACTATGGCTACACCTTC
CDR3 protein: CASSPGGYYGYTF
D gene: NA
J gene: TRBJ1-2
clone size: few
V gene: TRBV4-1

CDR3 DNA: TGTGCCTGGAGTGTACAAGAGGACACTGAAGCTTTCTTT
CDR3 protein: CAWSVQEDTEAFF
D gene: NA
J gene: TRBJ1-1
clone size: few
V gene: TRBV30

CDR3 DNA: TGCGCCAGCAGCCTATGGGACACGGGGGACACTGAAGCTTTCTTT
CDR3 protein: CASSLWDTGDTEAFF
D gene: NA
J gene: TRBJ1-1
clone size: NA
V gene: TRBV4-1

CDR3 DNA: TGTGCCAGCAGCCCAGACAGGGGGCTCGGCTATGGCTACACCTTC
CDR3 protein: CASSPDRGLGYGYTF
D gene: TRBD1
J gene: TRBJ1-2
clone size: few
V gene: TRBV5-4

CDR3 DNA: TGTGCCAGCAGTGCAATGCGCAATCAGCCCCAGCATTTT
CDR3 protein: CASSAMRNQPQHF
D gene: NA
J gene: TRBJ1-5
clone size: few
V gene: TRBV6-5

CDR3 DNA: TGTGCCAGCAGTTTAGGGAACACCATATATTTT
CDR3 protein: CASSLGNTIYF
D gene: NA
J gene: TRBJ1-3
clone size: NA
V gene: TRBV28

CDR3 DNA: TGTGCCAGCAGCTTCCATACGGCCTCTGGGGCCAACGTCCTGACTTTC
CDR3 protein: CASSFHTASGANVLTF
D gene: NA
J gene: TRBJ2-6
clone size: NA
V gene: TRBV7-9

CDR3 DNA: TGTGCCTGGAGTACAGCGAACACTGAAGCTTTCTTT
CDR3 protein: CAWSTANTEAFF
D gene: NA
J gene: TRBJ1-1
clone size: NA
V gene: TRBV30

CDR3 DNA: TGTGCCAGCAGCTTATATAGCCCGAGTGCGGACAATGAGCAGTTCTTC
CDR3 protein: CASSLYSPSADNEQFF
D gene: NA
J gene: TRBJ2-1
clone size: NA
V gene: TRBV7-3

CDR3 DNA: TGTGCCAGCAGTGAAAGTGGCACGGAGACCCAGTACTTC
CDR3 protein: CASSESGTETQYF
D gene: NA
J gene: TRBJ2-5
clone size: few
V gene: TRBV6-5

CDR3 DNA: TGTGCCAGCTCCCCGGGACAGGGCAACTATGGCTACACCTTC
CDR3 protein: CASSPGQGNYGYTF
D gene: TRBD1
J gene: TRBJ1-2
clone size: NA
V gene: TRBV18

CDR3 DNA: TGCGCCAGCAGCTACGGGACAGGGGACTACGAGCAGTACTTC
CDR3 protein: CASSYGTGDYEQYF
D gene: TRBD1
J gene: TRBJ2-7
clone size: NA
V gene: TRBV5-1

CDR3 DNA: TGTGCCAGCAGTGCCCCCTCGACAGGGGACACTGAAGCTTTCTTT
CDR3 protein: CASSAPSTGDTEAFF
D gene: TRBD1
J gene: TRBJ1-1
clone size: once
V gene: TRBV25-1

CDR3 DNA: TGCGCCAGCAGCTCACAGGGGGCCGGGCAAGAGACCCAGTACTTC
CDR3 protein: CASSSQGAGQETQYF
D gene: TRBD1
J gene: TRBJ2-5
clone size: few
V gene: TRBV5-1

CDR3 DNA: TGTGCCAACCTGGACAAACTTCGGGAGACCCAGTACTTC
CDR3 protein: CANLDKLRETQYF
D gene: NA
J gene: TRBJ2-5
clone size: NA
V gene: TRBV2

CDR3 DNA: TGTGCCAGCAGTGAAAGGCAGGGACAAAATAACTATGGCTACACCTTC
CDR3 protein: CASSERQGQNNYGYTF
D gene: NA
J gene: TRBJ1-2
clone size: NA
V gene: TRBV6-1

CDR3 DNA: TGTGCCAGCAGTGGGGAAAGCAATCAGCCCCAGCATTTT
CDR3 protein: CASSGESNQPQHF
D gene: NA
J gene: TRBJ1-5
clone size: NA
V gene: TRBV2

CDR3 DNA: TGCGCCAGCAGCTTGGGCGACAAGGTCTTCGGGCAGTACTTC
CDR3 protein: CASSLGDKVFGQYF
D gene: NA
J gene: TRBJ2-7
clone size: few
V gene: TRBV5-1

CDR3 DNA: TGTGCCAGCAGTGGAAGGACGGTTCAAGAGACCCAGTACTTC
CDR3 protein: CASSGRTVQETQYF
D gene: NA
J gene: TRBJ2-5
clone size: NA
V gene: TRBV2

CDR3 DNA: TGTGCCAGCAGCTTCACCTCAGCGGGCTCTCCCTACGAGCAGTACTTC
CDR3 protein: CASSFTSAGSPYEQYF
D gene: NA
J gene: TRBJ2-7
clone size: NA
V gene: TRBV11-2

CDR3 DNA: TGCGCCAGCAGCTCGGTCCAGGGAGACACTGAAGCTTTCTTT
CDR3 protein: CASSSVQGDTEAFF
D gene: NA
J gene: TRBJ1-1
clone size: NA
V gene: TRBV5-1

CDR3 DNA: TGTGCCAGCACCAGAGGGGGTACTGAAGCTTTCTTT
CDR3 protein: CASTRGGTEAFF
D gene: NA
J gene: TRBJ1-1
clone size: NA
V gene: TRBV6-6

CDR3 DNA: TGCAGCGTTGACGGACGGAATGAAAAACTGTTTTTT
CDR3 protein: CSVDGRNEKLFF
D gene: NA
J gene: TRBJ1-4
clone size: NA
V gene: TRBV29-1

CDR3 DNA: TGTGCCAGCAGCAAAAAGGGGAGGTCCGGCGAAGACGGGTATGGCTACACCTTC
CDR3 protein: CASSKKGRSGEDGYGYTF
D gene: NA
J gene: TRBJ1-2
clone size: NA
V gene: TRBV21-1